Following are 32 T cell receptor beta chains from one sample sequenced in a study of cytomegalovirus exposure and HLA in healthy donors. Both 60 Vbeta primers and 13 Jbeta primers went into the PCR. Assay used: immunoSEQ multiplex PCR; TCRdb lists only in-frame clones, some missing. The sample gives 95,000 to 150,000 clones, around three quarters of which show up once; roughly 5.2% is in the top ten. The sequencing sample was made of PBMCs. The receptor set was obtained from a man between 18 and 29 years old in good health and CMV-seropositive.

This rearrangement joins TRBV27 to TRBJ1-2, with D perhaps TRBD1 (5 bases). Germline V gene lookup returns CDR1 MNHEY and CDR2 SMNVEV (reference sequence). Trimming took 0 bases from V and 2 from J, leaving 7 bases between them. The CDR3 covers 14 residues. CDR3 region: CASSLSGGNYGYTF. The CDR3 DNA sequence: TGTGCCAGCAGTTTATCGGGGGGGAACTATGGCTACACCTTC.

This clone was observed a few times. The gene calls are TRBV28 and TRBJ1-2, with TRBD1 as a possible D gene (5 bases). Germline V gene lookup returns CDR1 MDHEN and CDR2 SYDVKM. V was clipped by 0 bases and J by 6 bases, with 11 bases between them. CDR3 length equals 14 residues. The CDR3 sequence: CASSLWNQGNGYTF. CDR3 in DNA: TGTGCCAGCAGTTTATGGAATCAGGGCAATGGCTACACCTTC.

The chain recombines TRBV19 with TRBJ1-3, with 7 bases lining up with TRBD1. Germline V gene data show CDR1 as LNHDA and CDR2 as SQIVND (reference sequence). This CDR3 has 17 amino acids. The V segment lost 2 bases and the J segment 0 bases; nucleotides outside the gene matches: 7. CDR3 bases: TGTGCCAGTAGTATACGTACAGGGGCCTTCTCTGGAAACACCATATATTTT. It translates to CASSIRTGAFSGNTIYF.

The chain employs TRBV5-4 and TRBJ2-2, with 7 bases matching TRBD2. Unmatched junction bases numbered 11, after V lost 2 bases and J lost 7 bases. CDR1 is SGHNT and CDR2 is YYREEE in the germline V gene (reference sequence). CDR3 length: 16 residues. The CDR3 reads CASSFSRTSSFGELFF. The CDR3 DNA is TGTGCCAGCAGCTTTTCAAGGACTAGTTCGTTCGGGGAGCTGTTTTTT.

This chain joins TRBV7-9 and TRBJ1-3; 8 bases are shared with TRBD1. The CDR3 is made up of 16 amino acids. Trimming at V came to 4 bases and at J to 1 base, leaving 6 bases not matched to a gene. CDR1 is SEHNR and CDR2 is FQNEAQ in the germline V gene (reference sequence). CDR3 coding DNA: TGTGCCAGCAGCTCAACGACAGGGGTTTCTGGAAACACCATATATTTT. Translation: CASSSTTGVSGNTIYF.

The genes are TRBV30 and TRBJ2-3; weak D call: TRBD1 (6 bases). The CDR3 is 12 residues long. Germline CDR1 and CDR2: GTSNPN and SVGIG (reference sequence). The germline V and J ends were trimmed by 1 base and 11 bases, with 13 bases remaining between them. In DNA form, the CDR3 reads TGTGCCTGGAGTGACTCCTGGGGACAGCAGTATTTT. This encodes CAWSDSWGQQYF.

The chain is built from TRBV1 and TRBJ2-7; TRBD2 is taken as the D call from the table, unchecked against the DNA. TRBV1 is tagged as a pseudogene. This CDR3 has 15 amino acids. The CDR3 reads CTSSQDHQLSYEQYF. DNA of the CDR3: TGCACCAGCAGCCAAGATCATCAACTGAGCTACGAGCAGTACTTC.

The chain joins TRBV28 to TRBJ1-2; D is ambiguous. The germline gives CDR1 MDHEN, CDR2 SYDVKM. CDR3 length: 12 amino acids. Trimming pared 3 bases from V and 5 bases from J, leaving 7 bases between. CDR3 loop: CASSFGGYGYTF. CDR3 bases: TGTGCCAGCAGTTTCGGCGGGTATGGCTACACCTTC.

The chain is built from TRBV7-9 and TRBJ2-1, with 12 bases matching TRBD2. Germline-derived CDR1 and CDR2 are SEHNR and FQNEAQ (reference sequence). The CDR3 totals 15 residues. Trimming cost V 5 bases and J 4 bases; bases outside gene matches: 3. CDR3 amino acids: CASSKGLAGYNEQFF. CDR3 sequence (DNA): TGTGCCAGCAGCAAGGGACTAGCGGGTTACAATGAGCAGTTCTTC. Using reference TRBV7-9 and TRBJ2-1 for the parts outside the CDR3, the full variable domain is DTGVSQNPRHKITKRGQNVTFRCDPISEHNRLYWYRQTLGQGPEFLTYFQNEAQLEKSRLLSDRFSAERPKGSFSTLEIQRTEQGDSAMYLCASSKGLAGYNEQFFGPGTRLTVL.

This clone was counted between two and nine times. The chain joins TRBV4-1 to TRBJ1-1; 8 nucleotides agree with TRBD1. Trimming took 2 bases from V and 8 from J; bases not matched to a gene: 7. Germline lookup yields CDR1 MGHRA and CDR2 YSYEKL. The CDR3 covers 14 residues. CDR3 residues: CASSQPRTGTEAFF. CDR3 coding DNA: TGCGCCAGCAGCCAACCAAGGACAGGGACGGAAGCTTTCTTT.

The chain couples TRBV4-1 to TRBJ1-6; 7 bases match TRBD1. V was pared by 4 bases and J by 0 bases, with 15 bases of the junction left unmatched. Looked up from germline, CDR1 is MGHRA and CDR2 is YSYEKL. There are 20 residues in the CDR3. CDR3 sequence reads: CASSPPPGGRTSSYNSPLHF. The CDR3 DNA sequence: TGCGCCAGCAGCCCCCCTCCAGGGGGGCGAACAAGCTCCTATAATTCACCCCTCCACTTT.

In DNA, the CDR3 is TGTGCCAGCAGTTTGAGGGTGGCCTACGAGCAGTACTTC. It translates to CASSLRVAYEQYF. The chain is built from TRBV27 and TRBJ2-7; the D gene is possibly TRBD2 (5 bases). Germline-derived CDR1 and CDR2 are MNHEY and SMNVEV (reference sequence). The V end lost 3 bases, the J end lost 2 bases, and 8 bases lay between the germline ends. The CDR3 has 13 amino acids.

This chain connects TRBV27 to TRBJ2-7; D unclear. Germline V CDR1 and CDR2: MNHEY, SMNVEV (reference sequence). The length of the CDR3 is 13 residues. V shed 4 bases and J shed 3 bases, with 10 bases lying between them. The CDR3 nucleotides are TGTGCCAGCAGTTCGCACCTAAACTACGAGCAGTACTTC. Translating gives CASSSHLNYEQYF.

This chain connects TRBV5-1 to TRBJ2-5, with TRBD2 identical over 15 bases. The CDR3 spans 17 residues. Looked up from germline, CDR1 is SGHRS and CDR2 is YFSETQ. Losses at the gene ends were 5 bases for V and 5 bases for J; bases not matched to a gene: 10. CDR3 protein: CASRGLAGGHRGETQYF. The CDR3 DNA is TGCGCCAGCAGGGGACTAGCGGGAGGCCACCGGGGGGAGACCCAGTACTTC.

The chain has TRBV6-4 and TRBJ2-6; D unresolved. The V gene's germline CDR1 is MRHNA and CDR2 SNTAGT. CDR3 length: 19 residues. With 5 bases removed from V and 2 bases from J, the gap between germline ends came to 22 bases. CDR3 region: CASSPFADSAYTGANVLTF. CDR3 DNA sequence: TGTGCCAGCAGTCCATTTGCCGACTCCGCCTATACTGGGGCCAACGTCCTGACTTTC.

The chain recombines TRBV6-5 with TRBJ1-4, with 8 nucleotides matching TRBD1. V dropped 6 bases and J dropped 5; count of bases not matched to a gene: 5. Germline V lookup: CDR1 MNHEY, CDR2 SVGAGI. The CDR3 contains 14 residues. CDR3 amino acids: CASSRQGRNEKLFF. The CDR3 DNA is TGTGCCAGCAGCCGACAGGGGAGGAATGAAAAACTGTTTTTT.

The CDR3, as DNA: TGTGCCAGCAGCCCGGACAGTAACTATGGCTACACCTTC. Encoded protein: CASSPDSNYGYTF. This rearrangement joins TRBV5-4 to TRBJ1-2; D might be TRBD1 (6 bases). Between the trimmed V and J ends, which lost 4 bases and 1 base, there was a span of 8 bases. Germline CDR1 is SGHNT and CDR2 is YYREEE (reference sequence). CDR3 length: 13 amino acids. The variable domain in full, with the rest retrieved from reference TRBV5-4 and TRBJ1-2, is ETGVTQSPTHLIKTRGQQVTLRCSSQSGHNTVSWYQQALGQGPQFIFQYYREEENGRGNFPPRFSGLQFPNYSSELNVNALELDDSALYLCASSPDSNYGYTFGSGTRLTVV.

This chain uses TRBV6-4 with TRBJ2-1; TRBD1 agrees at 10 bases. The CDR3 is 18 amino acids. V dropped 5 bases and J dropped 8; count of bases not matched to a gene: 18. The V gene's germline CDR1 is MRHNA and CDR2 SNTAGT. The CDR3 bases are TGTGCCAGCAGTCCCACTACCTGGACAGGGGGTTTTTTGGATGAGCAGTTCTTC. Protein product: CASSPTTWTGGFLDEQFF.

V is TRBV13 and J is TRBJ1-5, with 10 bases lining up with TRBD1. Germline assignment: CDR1 PRHDT and CDR2 FYEKMQ (reference sequence). The CDR3 is 16 amino acids. V shed 2 bases, J shed 1 base, and the junction held 2 bases outside the gene matches. CDR3 nucleotide sequence: TGTGCCAGCAGCTTATCGGGACAGGGGAGCAATCAGCCCCAGCATTTT. Translation: CASSLSGQGSNQPQHF.

This chain links TRBV5-5 with TRBJ2-7; 9 bases align to TRBD1. The ends lost 0 bases at V and 5 bases at J; junction bases unmatched: 6. The germline V gene encodes CDR1 SGHKS and CDR2 YYEKEE (reference sequence). The CDR3 spans 15 residues. CDR3 sequence: CASSLGGTGRNEQYF. The CDR3 bases are TGTGCCAGCAGCTTGGGTGGGACAGGGAGAAACGAGCAGTACTTC.

This clone has only a few counts. A junction boundary mismatches the germline segment, possibly from a read error. The rearrangement joins TRBV7-7 to TRBJ2-1, with D perhaps matching TRBD2 (5 bases). This CDR3 has 13 amino acids. Germline values: CDR1 SSHAT, CDR2 FNYEAQ (reference sequence). The CDR3 spells CASSLGRDNEQFF. DNA for the CDR3: TGTGCTAGCAGCTTAGGGCGGGACAATGAGCAGTTCTTC.

The genes are TRBV4-2 and TRBJ1-4; 7 bases are a match to TRBD1. Germline CDR1 and CDR2: LGHNA and YNFKEQ. This CDR3 is 15 amino acids long. V lost 4 bases to trimming and J lost 3 bases; unmatched junction nucleotides: 5. This chain's CDR3 is CASSLRQGPNEKLFF. DNA of the CDR3: TGTGCCAGCAGCCTCCGACAGGGCCCTAATGAAAAACTGTTTTTT.

This chain links TRBV7-6 with TRBJ2-7; TRBD2 agrees at 10 bases. The germline gives CDR1 SGHVS, CDR2 FNYEAQ. V was clipped by 6 bases and J by 3 bases; unmatched bases: 8. CDR3 length equals 15 residues. CDR3 protein: CASRAGTSELYEQYF. For the CDR3, the DNA is TGTGCCAGCAGGGCCGGGACTAGCGAGCTCTACGAGCAGTACTTC.

The chain carries TRBV5-5 and TRBJ2-7; D is ambiguous. The CDR3 has 12 residues. The germline V and J ends were trimmed by 0 bases and 6 bases, with 7 bases remaining between them. CDR1 and CDR2 (germline): SGHKS, YYEKEE (reference sequence). The CDR3 region has the DNA TGTGCCAGCAGCTTGGTCCGCGGCGAGCAGTACTTC. Its protein is CASSLVRGEQYF.

Notes on this clone: Germline and junction disagree at one end, which may indicate a read error. V is TRBV7-2 and J is TRBJ1-2, with D possibly being TRBD1 (5 bases). CDR3 size: 13 residues. CDR1 is SGHTA and CDR2 is FQGNSA in the germline V gene. CDR3 protein: CASSLNAGQERGF. CDR3 nucleotide sequence: TGTGCCAGCAGCTTAAATGCGGGGCAGGAGAGGGGTTTC.

The V and J genes are TRBV5-1 and TRBJ2-3, with D perhaps matching TRBD1 (6 bases). CDR1 and CDR2 from the germline V gene are SGHRS and YFSETQ. There are 15 residues in the CDR3. Trimming pared 3 bases from V and 0 bases from J, leaving 11 bases between. The CDR3 bases are TGCGCCAGCAGCTACAGGGCTTCTAGCACAGATACGCAGTATTTT. This codes for CASSYRASSTDTQYF.

This chain joins TRBV30 and TRBJ2-7; possible D gene TRBD2, 5 bases. The CDR3 is made up of 15 amino acids. The germline CDR1 and CDR2 sequences are GTSNPN and SVGIG (reference sequence). The ends were cut back, 2 bases at V and 0 bases at J, with 14 bases in the middle. As DNA, the CDR3 is TGTGCCTGGAGTTCGGGGATAGGGTTCTCCTACGAGCAGTACTTC. Its protein is CAWSSGIGFSYEQYF.

V is TRBV7-8 and J is TRBJ1-2; D is undetermined. The CDR3 length is 14 residues. V shed 5 bases and J shed 1 base, with 11 bases lying between them. The germline V gene encodes CDR1 SGHVS and CDR2 FQNEAQ. The CDR3 DNA sequence: TGTGCCAGCAGCCTAAGCGGGGATAACTATGGCTACACCTTC. Translation gives CASSLSGDNYGYTF. Complete variable domain (other parts from reference TRBV7-8 and TRBJ1-2): GAGVSQSPRYKVAKRGQDVALRCDPISGHVSLFWYQQALGQGPEFLTYFQNEAQLDKSGLPSDRFFAERPEGSVSTLKIQRTQQEDSAVYLCASSLSGDNYGYTFGSGTRLTVV.

This chain links TRBV18 with TRBJ2-5; no clear D. The CDR3 length is 15 residues. Germline V gives CDR1 KGHSH, CDR2 LQKENI. V gave up 3 bases and J gave up 4 bases, with 15 bases separating them. The CDR3 region has the DNA TGTGCCAGCTCACCCGAAGAGTTCCCAGGAGAGACCCAGTACTTC. It yields the protein CASSPEEFPGETQYF.

J is TRBJ1-1 and V is TRBV6-5; D might be TRBD1 (6 bases). Per germline, CDR1 MNHEY and CDR2 SVGAGI. Trimming left V 8 bases short and J 6 bases short, with 13 bases between. The length of the CDR3 is 12 residues. In DNA form, the CDR3 reads TGTGCCAGCGGACCACGGACAGCTGAAGCTTTCTTT. It specifies CASGPRTAEAFF.

The chain carries TRBV15 and TRBJ1-2; D not resolved. With 5 bases removed from V and 8 bases from J, the gap between germline ends came to 24 bases. Germline V lookup: CDR1 LNHNV, CDR2 YYDKDF (reference sequence). The CDR3 length is 16 residues. In DNA form, the CDR3 reads TGTGCCACCAGCCCTCCTAGTATCATGACGGCCTTAGGCTACACCTTC. Protein: CATSPPSIMTALGYTF. Together with reference TRBV15 and TRBJ1-2, the CDR3 gives the full variable domain: DAMVIQNPRYQVTQFGKPVTLSCSQTLNHNVMYWYQQKSSQAPKLLFHYYDKDFNNEADTPDNFQSRRPNTSFCFLDIRSPGLGDTAMYLCATSPPSIMTALGYTFGSGTRLTVV.

This clone was observed a handful of times. The chain combines TRBV11-3 with TRBJ2-7; 8 bases are a match to TRBD1. Trimming took 0 bases from V and 2 from J; bases not matched to a gene: 3. The CDR3 runs 15 residues. Germline V gene lookup returns CDR1 SGHNT and CDR2 YENEEA. The chain's CDR3 is CASSLEGTGAYEQYF. CDR3 DNA sequence: TGTGCCAGCAGCTTAGAAGGGACAGGAGCCTACGAGCAGTACTTC.